The 6 T cell receptor beta chains listed next were all sequenced from one sample in a study of graft-versus-host responses after intestinal transplantation (dated by TCRdb to the early 2020s). Library prep was done by the immunoSEQ multiplex PCR assay. TCRdb retrieved this table from immuneACCESS and kept in-frame rearrangements only. Not all clones are present; in checked studies, unresolved V genes account for under half, and no reason is known for the remainder. The sample yields 84,000 or so clones; roughly 92% were counted once. About 0.3% of the sample comes from the top ten. Explained via the paper, the time point label denotes: cells obtained before transplantation from donor or recipient. The antigens of these receptors remain unknown. Sequenced material: unstimulated CD4+ T cells sorted from spleen or lymph node cells, taken before intestinal transplant. These receptor sequences come from a human donor who received an intestinal transplant.

This chain links TRBV5-1 with TRBJ1-1; D gene uncertain. Germline assignment: CDR1 SGHRS and CDR2 YFSETQ. The CDR3 loop spans 15 amino acids. With 0 bases removed from V and 0 bases from J, the gap between germline ends came to 9 bases. CDR3 in amino acids: CASSLGPTLNTEAFF. The DNA of the CDR3 is TGCGCCAGCAGCTTGGGTCCGACTTTGAACACTGAAGCTTTCTTT.

V is TRBV7-9 and J is TRBJ2-3; D might be TRBD1 (5 bases). With 5 bases removed from V and 0 bases from J, the gap between germline ends came to 12 bases. The CDR3 covers 15 residues. CDR1 SEHNR and CDR2 FQNEAQ come from the germline V gene (reference sequence). CDR3 nucleotides: TGTGCCAGCAGCCCCCAGGGTCGGAGCACAGATACGCAGTATTTT. This encodes CASSPQGRSTDTQYF. The whole variable domain, filled in from reference TRBV7-9 and TRBJ2-3, reads DTGVSQNPRHKITKRGQNVTFRCDPISEHNRLYWYRQTLGQGPEFLTYFQNEAQLEKSRLLSDRFSAERPKGSFSTLEIQRTEQGDSAMYLCASSPQGRSTDTQYFGPGTRLTVL.

The chain carries TRBV6-5 and TRBJ1-1; the D is unclear. The V end was cut by 4 bases, the J end by 5 bases, with 11 bases between. The CDR3 consists of 13 residues. The germline V gene has CDR1 MNHEY and CDR2 SVGAGI. CDR3 sequence: CASSFVGGTEAFF. The CDR3 coding sequence is TGTGCCAGCAGTTTCGTAGGAGGGACTGAAGCTTTCTTT.

This sequence joins TRBV10-1 and TRBJ2-3, with D tentatively TRBD2 (6 bases). Trimming left V 3 bases short and J 4 bases short, with 11 bases between. The CDR3 has 14 residues. CDR1 and CDR2 from the germline V gene are WNHNN and SYGVQD (reference sequence). The CDR3 sequence is CASSDGGEADTQYF. As DNA, the CDR3 is TGCGCCAGCAGTGACGGGGGAGAGGCAGATACGCAGTATTTT.

This clone turned up a few times. The V gene is TRBV18, the J gene TRBJ1-3; no reliable D call. The CDR3 is 14 residues long. Germline V gene data show CDR1 as KGHSH and CDR2 as LQKENI. Trimming stripped 2 bases from V and 2 bases from J, with 7 bases between. This chain's CDR3 is CASSPWRTGNTIYF. CDR3 coding DNA: TGTGCCAGCTCACCATGGCGGACTGGAAACACCATATATTTT.

This chain connects TRBV18 to TRBJ2-3; TRBD2 is a possible D gene (7 bases). Germline assignment: CDR1 KGHSH and CDR2 LQKENI. The CDR3 consists of 15 residues. With 6 bases removed from V and 2 bases from J, the gap between germline ends came to 15 bases. CDR3 sequence reads: CASSRPGGFTDTQYF. CDR3 in DNA: TGTGCCAGCTCCCGGCCGGGGGGCTTCACAGATACGCAGTATTTT.